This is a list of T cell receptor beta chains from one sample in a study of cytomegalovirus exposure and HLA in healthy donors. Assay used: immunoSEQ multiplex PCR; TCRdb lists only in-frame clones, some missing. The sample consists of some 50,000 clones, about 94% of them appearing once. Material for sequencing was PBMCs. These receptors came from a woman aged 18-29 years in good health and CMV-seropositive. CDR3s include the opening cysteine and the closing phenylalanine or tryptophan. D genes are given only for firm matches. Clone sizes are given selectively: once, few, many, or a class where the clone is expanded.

CASSINRGRLPNQPQHF | TGTGCCAGTAGTATAAACAGGGGGCGCCTACCCAATCAGCCCCAGCATTTT | - | TRBD1 | TRBJ1-5 | TRBV19
CASSQDGTTSGRVYTGELFF | TGCGCCAGCAGCCAAGACGGAACAACTAGCGGGAGGGTGTACACCGGGGAGCTGTTTTTT | - | TRBD2 | TRBJ2-2 | TRBV4-1
CASSPGQKHTDTQYF | TGCGCCAGCAGCCCGGGACAGAAACACACAGATACGCAGTATTTT | - | TRBD1 | TRBJ2-3 | TRBV4-3
CASIQGFAGELFF | TGTGCCAGCATTCAGGGGTTCGCCGGGGAGCTGTTTTTT | once | - | TRBJ2-2 | TRBV28
CASSIDSATTNEKLFF | TGTGCCAGCAGTATTGACAGCGCCACAACTAATGAAAAACTGTTTTTT | - | - | TRBJ1-4 | TRBV28
CASSFLGQGGYEQYF | TGTGCCAGCAGCTTTCTGGGACAGGGCGGGTACGAGCAGTACTTC | - | TRBD1 | TRBJ2-7 | TRBV11-3
CASSEARTGWDNQPQHF | TGTGCCAGCAGTGAAGCTAGGACAGGGTGGGACAATCAGCCCCAGCATTTT | once | TRBD1 | TRBJ1-5 | TRBV6-1
CAATGGDGYTF | TGTGCCGCCACGGGGGGCGATGGCTACACCTTC | - | - | TRBJ1-2 | TRBV19
CASSSVSYEQYF | TGTGCCAGCAGTTCCGTCTCCTACGAGCAGTACTTC | - | - | TRBJ2-7 | TRBV27
CASSLAEQGSHEQYF | TGTGCCAGCAGCTTAGCGGAACAGGGGTCCCACGAGCAGTACTTC | - | TRBD1 | TRBJ2-7 | TRBV7-9
CASSPGQGVYYGYTF | TGTGCCAGCTCACCTGGACAGGGGGTTTACTATGGCTACACCTTC | - | TRBD1 | TRBJ1-2 | TRBV18
CASSPGKGMGTQYF | TGCGCCAGCAGTCCAGGCAAGGGGATGGGGACCCAGTACTTC | - | - | TRBJ2-5 | TRBV23-1
CASSMTGEHTEAFF | TGTGCCAGCAGCATGACCGGGGAGCACACTGAAGCTTTCTTT | - | - | TRBJ1-1 | TRBV21-1
CASSSPGEGGAEQYF | TGTGCCAGCAGCTCCCCCGGTGAAGGGGGTGCCGAGCAGTACTTC | - | - | TRBJ2-7 | TRBV5-4
CASSEQRTYSNQPQHF | TGTGCCAGCAGTGAACAACGGACTTATAGCAATCAGCCCCAGCATTTT | - | - | TRBJ1-5 | TRBV6-1
CASNREGANEKLFF | TGTGCCAGCAACAGGGAGGGGGCTAATGAAAAACTGTTTTTT | - | - | TRBJ1-4 | TRBV2
CASSYVGTSGGSGANVLTF | TGTGCCAGCAGTTACGTCGGGACTAGCGGCGGCTCTGGGGCCAACGTCCTGACTTTC | few | TRBD2 | TRBJ2-6 | TRBV28
CASQNPGLHDEQFF | TGTGCCAGCCAGAACCCGGGACTACACGATGAGCAGTTCTTC | once | TRBD2 | TRBJ2-1 | TRBV6-4
CASSLGGRAGTDTQYF | TGTGCCAGCAGCTTGGGCGGGAGGGCCGGCACAGATACGCAGTATTTT | - | TRBD2 | TRBJ2-3 | TRBV7-2
CASSLAETGTYEQYF | TGTGCCAGCAGCTTAGCAGAGACAGGGACCTACGAGCAGTACTTC | - | TRBD1 | TRBJ2-7 | TRBV7-8
CASRVGQGATYEQYF | TGTGCCAGCAGGGTCGGGCAGGGGGCCACCTACGAGCAGTACTTC | few | TRBD1 | TRBJ2-7 | TRBV6-6
CATHSGGAGYNEQFF | TGCGCCACCCACTCCGGGGGGGCAGGGTACAATGAGCAGTTCTTC | - | TRBD2 | TRBJ2-1 | TRBV5-1
CASSRRLAGDTDTQYF | TGCGCCAGCAGCCGGCGACTAGCGGGAGACACAGATACGCAGTATTTT | once | TRBD2 | TRBJ2-3 | TRBV4-3
CASRGQGVWNTEAFF | TGTGCCAGCAGGGGACAGGGGGTTTGGAACACTGAAGCTTTCTTT | few | TRBD1 | TRBJ1-1 | TRBV6-5
CASSVESWLSGANVLTF | TGTGCCAGCAGCGTAGAGTCTTGGCTCTCTGGGGCCAACGTCCTGACTTTC | - | - | TRBJ2-6 | TRBV9
CASSPVKEGLAGTGELFF | TGTGCCAGCAGCCCCGTTAAGGAGGGGTTAGCAGGTACCGGGGAGCTGTTTTTT | - | - | TRBJ2-2 | TRBV7-3
CSVVAGGYNEQFF | TGCAGCGTCGTAGCGGGAGGATACAATGAGCAGTTCTTC | - | TRBD2 | TRBJ2-1 | TRBV29-1
CASRFSQYSNQPQHF | TGTGCCAGTCGTTTTTCGCAGTATAGCAATCAGCCCCAGCATTTT | once | - | TRBJ1-5 | TRBV6-5
CASSFAGGSPLHF | TGTGCCAGCAGTTTTGCGGGGGGTTCACCCCTCCACTTT | - | - | TRBJ1-6 | TRBV6-5
CASSPAPPASGRESSYEQYF | TGTGCCAGCAGCCCTGCCCCTCCCGCTAGCGGGAGGGAGAGCTCCTACGAGCAGTACTTC | once | TRBD2 | TRBJ2-7 | TRBV9
CASSIGAGTAYEQYF | TGTGCCAGTAGTATAGGGGCCGGGACAGCCTACGAGCAGTACTTC | - | TRBD1 | TRBJ2-7 | TRBV19
CASSSGQGATEAFF | TGTGCCAGCTCCTCCGGGCAGGGGGCCACTGAAGCTTTCTTT | - | TRBD1 | TRBJ1-1 | TRBV18
CRPSGGTKQFF | TGCAGGCCTTCAGGGGGCACCAAACAGTTCTTC | few | TRBD1 | TRBJ2-1 | TRBV20-1